This TCR beta chain derives from a study of blood T cell repertoires in COVID-19. On the study more broadly: The cDNA or gDNA used as material had been derived from T cells, B-cell-depleted T cells, or PBMCs.

The germline V gene encodes CDR1 MDHEN and CDR2 SYDVKM. The V segment lost 6 bases and the J segment 3 bases; nucleotides outside the gene matches: 7. The CDR3 is made up of 15 amino acids. Using immunoSEQ multiplex PCR, the repertoire was profiled, and TCRdb retains in-frame clones only, with some absent. Of about 47,000 clones listed, just under 90% were seen once; the top ten hold 9%. This sequence originates from a man older than 75 with active or convalescent COVID-19. The sequenced sample consisted of peripheral blood. The chain carries TRBV28 and TRBJ2-1, with 8 bases that match TRBD1. DNA for the CDR3: TGTGCCAGCAGCTTGCCAGGGGGCGACTACAATGAGCAGTTCTTC. The encoded protein is CASSLPGGDYNEQFF.